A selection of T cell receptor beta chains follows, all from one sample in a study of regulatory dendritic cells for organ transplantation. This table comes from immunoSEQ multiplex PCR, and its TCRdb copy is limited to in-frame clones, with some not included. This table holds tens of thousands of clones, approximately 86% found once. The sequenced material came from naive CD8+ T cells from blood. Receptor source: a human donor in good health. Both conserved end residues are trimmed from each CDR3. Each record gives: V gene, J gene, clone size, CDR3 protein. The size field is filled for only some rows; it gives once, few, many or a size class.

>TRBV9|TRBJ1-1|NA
ASSVGGQTEAF
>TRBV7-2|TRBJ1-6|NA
ASSLDTSSYNSPLH
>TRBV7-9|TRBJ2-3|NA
ASSGGEGGVVADTQY
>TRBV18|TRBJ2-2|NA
ASSLGLADTLTGELF
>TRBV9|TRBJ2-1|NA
ASSEASLASNEQF
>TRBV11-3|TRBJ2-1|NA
ASSLSTRGSPGHEQF
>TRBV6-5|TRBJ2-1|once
ASSYSRGGNEQF
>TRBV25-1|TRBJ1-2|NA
ASQRTEDYGYT
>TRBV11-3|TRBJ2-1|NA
ASSLARFESSYNEQF
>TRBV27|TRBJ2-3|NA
ASRPPWTSGSTDTQY
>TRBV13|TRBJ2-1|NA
ASSAADYNEQF
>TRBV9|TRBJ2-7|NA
ASSPQGGRSYEQY
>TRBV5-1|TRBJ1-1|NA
ASSSSSNTEAF
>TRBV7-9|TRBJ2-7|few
ASSFRGFYEQY
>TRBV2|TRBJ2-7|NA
ASRGGQDTYEQY
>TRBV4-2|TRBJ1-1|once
ASSQAPGEGGNTEAF
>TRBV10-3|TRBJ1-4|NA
AISVTGDNNEKLF
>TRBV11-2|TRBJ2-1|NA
ASSAPSGEQF
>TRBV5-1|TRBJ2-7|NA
ASRPQGQGRYEQY
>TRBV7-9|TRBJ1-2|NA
ASRGGVEGYT
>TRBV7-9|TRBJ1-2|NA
ASSLGRVGYGYT
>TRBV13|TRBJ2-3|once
ASSPTDRSLTDTQY
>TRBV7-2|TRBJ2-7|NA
ASSGTVIHEQY
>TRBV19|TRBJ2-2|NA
ASRLGGTGELF
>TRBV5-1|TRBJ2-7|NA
ASSLALRGSEREQY
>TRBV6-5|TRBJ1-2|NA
ASSYSSTGGFYGYT
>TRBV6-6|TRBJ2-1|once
ASSYGQQRGQF
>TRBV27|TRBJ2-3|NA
ASSLLASRDTDTQY
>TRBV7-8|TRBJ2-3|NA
ASSPGLAGGSLDTQY
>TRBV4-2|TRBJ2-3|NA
ASSPIAGGTDTQY
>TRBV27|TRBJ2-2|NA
ASSLGSKAGELF
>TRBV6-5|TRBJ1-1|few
ASRPGQFTEAF
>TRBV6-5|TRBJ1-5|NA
ASSYSRDQPQH
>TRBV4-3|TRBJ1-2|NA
ASSPSRTGWYGYT
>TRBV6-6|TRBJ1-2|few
ASSWDSSNYGYT
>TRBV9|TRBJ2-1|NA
ASSAESSGGGNEQF
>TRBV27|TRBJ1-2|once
ASSLWAGNGYT
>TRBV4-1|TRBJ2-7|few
ASSQDSGTAAYEQY
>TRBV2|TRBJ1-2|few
ASSAGQGLNYGYT
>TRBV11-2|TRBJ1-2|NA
ASSLGPGNYGYT
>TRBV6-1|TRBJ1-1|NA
ASAGGYTEAF
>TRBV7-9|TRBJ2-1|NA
ASSSSWGQLSSYNEQF
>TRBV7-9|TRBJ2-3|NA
ASSLAAGDTQY
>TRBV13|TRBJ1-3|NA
ASGAGHRGNTIY
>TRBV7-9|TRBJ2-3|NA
ASSDGTSGGADTQY
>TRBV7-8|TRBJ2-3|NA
ASSFSLTASHVNTQY
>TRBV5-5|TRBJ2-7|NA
ASSLGQGNYEQY
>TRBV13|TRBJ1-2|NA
ASSLRGTGLAT
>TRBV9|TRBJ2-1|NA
ASSVPRASGGDEQF
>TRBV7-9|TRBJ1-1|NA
ASSLTEGMNTEAF
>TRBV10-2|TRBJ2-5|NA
ASSDRGSQETQY
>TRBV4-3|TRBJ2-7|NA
ASSQETGTYEQY
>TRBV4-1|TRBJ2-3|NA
ASSQVASGATDTQY
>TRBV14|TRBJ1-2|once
ASSQTPGGTNYGYT
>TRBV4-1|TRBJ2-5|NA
ASSQTGTRLETQY